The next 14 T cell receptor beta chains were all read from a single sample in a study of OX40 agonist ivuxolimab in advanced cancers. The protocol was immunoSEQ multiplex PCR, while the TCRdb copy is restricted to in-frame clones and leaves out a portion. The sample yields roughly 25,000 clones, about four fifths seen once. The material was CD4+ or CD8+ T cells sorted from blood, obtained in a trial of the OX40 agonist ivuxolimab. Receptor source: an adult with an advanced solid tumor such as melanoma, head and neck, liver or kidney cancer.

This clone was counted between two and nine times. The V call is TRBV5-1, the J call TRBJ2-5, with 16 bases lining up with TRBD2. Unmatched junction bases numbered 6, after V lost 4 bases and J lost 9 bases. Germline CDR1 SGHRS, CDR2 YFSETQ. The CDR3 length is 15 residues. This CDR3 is CASSTGLAGGQSQYF. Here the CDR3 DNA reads TGCGCCAGCAGCACGGGACTAGCGGGGGGGCAATCCCAGTACTTC.

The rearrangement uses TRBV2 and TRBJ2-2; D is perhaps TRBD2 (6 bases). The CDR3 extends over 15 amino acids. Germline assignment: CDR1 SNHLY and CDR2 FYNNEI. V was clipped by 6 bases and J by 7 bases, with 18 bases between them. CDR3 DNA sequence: TGTGCCAGCAGCGATAGCGGAACTGGGTTCGGGGAGCTGTTTTTT. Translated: CASSDSGTGFGELFF. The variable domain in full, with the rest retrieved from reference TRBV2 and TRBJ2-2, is EPEVTQTPSHQVTQMGQEVILRCVPISNHLYFYWYRQILGQKVEFLVSFYNNEISEKSEIFDDQFSVERPDGSNFTLKIRSTKLEDSAMYFCASSDSGTGFGELFFGEGSRLTVL.

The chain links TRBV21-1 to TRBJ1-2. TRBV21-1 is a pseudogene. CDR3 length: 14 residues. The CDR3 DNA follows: TGTGCCAGCAGCAATCCCCAAATCACGTATGGCTACACCTTC. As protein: CASSNPQITYGYTF.

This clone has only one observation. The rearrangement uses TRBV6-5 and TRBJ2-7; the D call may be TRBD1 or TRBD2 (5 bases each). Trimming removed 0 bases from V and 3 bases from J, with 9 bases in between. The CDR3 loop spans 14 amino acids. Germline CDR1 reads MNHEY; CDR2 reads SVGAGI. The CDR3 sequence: CASSYSGDFYEQYF. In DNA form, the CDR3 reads TGTGCCAGCAGTTACTCGGGGGATTTCTACGAGCAGTACTTC.

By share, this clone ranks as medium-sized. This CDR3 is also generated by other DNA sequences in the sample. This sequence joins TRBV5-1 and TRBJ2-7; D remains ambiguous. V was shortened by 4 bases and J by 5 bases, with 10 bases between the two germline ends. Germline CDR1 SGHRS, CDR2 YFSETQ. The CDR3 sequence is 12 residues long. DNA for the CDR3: TGCGCCAGCAGCCTGGCAGGTGACGAGCAGTACTTC. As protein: CASSLAGDEQYF.

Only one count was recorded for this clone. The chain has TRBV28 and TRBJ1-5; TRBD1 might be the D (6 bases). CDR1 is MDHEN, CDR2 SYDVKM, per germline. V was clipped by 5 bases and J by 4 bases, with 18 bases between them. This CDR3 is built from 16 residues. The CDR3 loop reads CASSIRGPPRNQPQHF. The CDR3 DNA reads TGTGCCAGCAGTATCAGGGGTCCCCCACGTAATCAGCCCCAGCATTTT.

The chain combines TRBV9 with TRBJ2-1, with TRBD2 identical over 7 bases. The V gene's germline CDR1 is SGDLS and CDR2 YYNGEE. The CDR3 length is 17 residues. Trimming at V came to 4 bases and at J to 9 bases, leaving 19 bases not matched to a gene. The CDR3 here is CASSPYDRDFSGGEQFF. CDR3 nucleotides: TGTGCCAGCAGCCCATACGACCGGGACTTCTCGGGGGGTGAGCAGTTCTTC.

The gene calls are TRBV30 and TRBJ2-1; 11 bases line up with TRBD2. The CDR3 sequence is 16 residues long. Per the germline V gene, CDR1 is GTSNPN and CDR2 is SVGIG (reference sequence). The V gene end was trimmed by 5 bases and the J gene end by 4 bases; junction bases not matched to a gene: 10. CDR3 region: CAWGDIAGGTYNEQFF. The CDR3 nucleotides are TGTGCCTGGGGTGACATAGCGGGGGGGACGTACAATGAGCAGTTCTTC.

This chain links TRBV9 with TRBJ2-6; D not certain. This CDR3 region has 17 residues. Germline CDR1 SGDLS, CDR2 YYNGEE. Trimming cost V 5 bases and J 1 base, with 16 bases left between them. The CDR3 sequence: CASSHSRMESGANVLTF. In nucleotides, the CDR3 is TGTGCCAGCAGTCACTCCCGTATGGAATCTGGGGCCAACGTCCTGACTTTC.

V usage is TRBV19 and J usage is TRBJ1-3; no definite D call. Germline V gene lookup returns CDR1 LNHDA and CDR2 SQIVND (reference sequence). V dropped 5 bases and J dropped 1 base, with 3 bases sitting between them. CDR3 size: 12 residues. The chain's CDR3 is CASSWSGNTIYF. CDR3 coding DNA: TGTGCCAGTAGTTGGTCTGGAAACACCATATATTTT.

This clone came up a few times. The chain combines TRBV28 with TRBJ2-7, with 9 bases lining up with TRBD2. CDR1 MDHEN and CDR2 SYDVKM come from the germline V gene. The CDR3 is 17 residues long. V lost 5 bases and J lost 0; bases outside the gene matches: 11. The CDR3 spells CASSTLLAGKYSYEQYF. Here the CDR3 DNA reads TGTGCCAGCAGTACCCTGCTAGCGGGGAAATACTCCTACGAGCAGTACTTC. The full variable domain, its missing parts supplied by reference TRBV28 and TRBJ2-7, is DVKVTQSSRYLVKRTGEKVFLECVQDMDHENMFWYRQDPGLGLRLIYFSYDVKMKEKGDIPEGYSVSREKKERFSLILESASTNQTSMYLCASSTLLAGKYSYEQYFGPGTRLTVT.

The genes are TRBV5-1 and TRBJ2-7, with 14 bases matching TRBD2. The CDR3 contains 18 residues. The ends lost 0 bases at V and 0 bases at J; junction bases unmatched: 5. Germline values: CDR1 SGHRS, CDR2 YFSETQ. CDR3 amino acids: CASSLAKGLAGASYEQYF. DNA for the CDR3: TGCGCCAGCAGCTTGGCCAAGGGACTAGCGGGGGCCTCCTACGAGCAGTACTTC.

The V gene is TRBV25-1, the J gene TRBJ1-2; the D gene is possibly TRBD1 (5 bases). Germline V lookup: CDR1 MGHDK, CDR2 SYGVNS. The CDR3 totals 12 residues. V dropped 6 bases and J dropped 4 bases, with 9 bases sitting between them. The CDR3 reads CASSQGVYGYTF. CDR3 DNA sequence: TGTGCCAGCAGCCAAGGGGTCTATGGCTACACCTTC.

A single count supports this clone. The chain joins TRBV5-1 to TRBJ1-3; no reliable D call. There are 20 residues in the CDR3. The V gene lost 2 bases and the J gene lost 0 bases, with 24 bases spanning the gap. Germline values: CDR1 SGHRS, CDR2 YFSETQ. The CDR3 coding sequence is TGCGCCAGCAGCTTCACATCATACCCAGTTGACAACAACTCTGGAAACACCATATATTTT. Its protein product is CASSFTSYPVDNNSGNTIYF.